The present T cell receptor (beta chain) was sequenced within a study of identical twins. This clonotype was counted between two and nine times. Its cognate antigen is unknown. V lost 6 bases to trimming and J lost 3 bases, with 10 bases between them. CDR1 is MNHNY, CDR2 SVGAGI, per germline (reference sequence). This CDR3 region has 13 residues. Study-level results: Diverse VJ usage suggested most zero-insertion clonotypes were not invariant T cells.

One entry per CDR3 protein results from TCRdb running MiXCR on the 5' RACE reads. The repertoire holds 450,000 or so distinct CDR3 sequences, 20% to 25% seen once, with roughly 2.8% in the top ten. Another study also made use of these data, one on T cells expressing NK-cell markers.

This chain links TRBV6-6 with TRBJ2-3; D unclear. Material for sequencing was CD4+ T cells sorted from blood. The origin of this receptor is a woman between 18 and 30 years old in good health. The CDR3 nucleotides read TGTGCCAGCAGCTGGGATGGAACAGATACGCAGTATTTT. Translating it yields CASSWDGTDTQYF.